This passage covers 9 T cell receptor beta chains from one sample sequenced in a study of CD8 T cells in ankylosing spondylitis. Using its own MiXCR run on the 5' RACE reads, TCRdb lists one record per CDR3 protein. The sample comprises under 250,000 distinct CDR3 sequences, 32% of which are singletons, and around 4.2% rests with the top ten. The sequenced sample consisted of blood, either unsorted or a sorted T cell fraction (not recorded which). Receptors originate from a male donor with ankylosing spondylitis or in good health (not recorded which).

This clonotype was counted at least ten times. The chain carries TRBV20-1 and TRBJ1-6; 9 nucleotides match TRBD1. This CDR3 spans 14 amino acids. Germline lookup yields CDR1 DFQATT and CDR2 SNEGSKA (reference sequence). The J segment lost 10 bases and the V segment lost 3 bases, leaving 7 bases of the junction unmatched. CDR3 residues: CSASAGTGKSPLHF. CDR3 nucleotide sequence: TGCAGTGCTAGCGCCGGGACAGGGAAGTCACCCCTCCACTTT.

This clonotype was detected only once. The chain is built from TRBV3-1 and TRBJ2-7; D perhaps matches TRBD1 (5 bases). V shed 1 base and J shed 0 bases, with 13 bases lying between them. Germline lookup yields CDR1 LGHDT and CDR2 YNNKEL (reference sequence). The CDR3 has 16 residues. Here the CDR3 DNA reads TGTGCCAGCAGCCAAGGATATAGGGGCAGCTCCTACGAGCAGTACTTC. This translates into CASSQGYRGSSYEQYF.

This chain connects TRBV29-1 to TRBJ2-7; 8 bases agree with TRBD1. The J segment lost 5 bases and the V segment lost 5 bases, leaving 5 bases of the junction unmatched. The CDR3 consists of 12 residues. The germline CDR1 and CDR2 sequences are SQVTM and ANQGSEA. The CDR3 reads CSVRQGANEQYF. CDR3 nucleotide sequence: TGCAGCGTTCGGCAGGGGGCCAACGAGCAGTACTTC.

This clonotype was seen many times. This chain uses TRBV20-1 with TRBJ2-3; D uncertain. Germline V gives CDR1 DFQATT, CDR2 SNEGSKA (reference sequence). The CDR3 sequence is 13 residues long. V was pared by 3 bases and J by 0 bases, with 7 bases between. The CDR3: CSARKGSTDTQYF. The CDR3 DNA sequence: TGCAGTGCTAGGAAAGGGAGCACAGATACGCAGTATTTT.

Remarks on this clonotype: At one of its ends the junction is not consistent with the germline gene, which may arise from a read error. The chain recombines TRBV20-1 with TRBJ1-3; perhaps TRBD1 as D (5 bases). CDR1 DFQATT and CDR2 SNEGSKA come from the germline V gene (reference sequence). The CDR3 loop spans 16 amino acids. For the CDR3, the DNA is TGCAGTGCTAGAGTTGGGGTCCAGGGCTCTGGAAACACCATGTATTTT. Translated: CSARVGVQGSGNTMYF.

There are a few counts of this clonotype. The chain uses TRBV20-1 and TRBJ2-7; no clear D gene. This CDR3 is built from 14 residues. The germline V gene encodes CDR1 DFQATT and CDR2 SNEGSKA (reference sequence). V was trimmed by 3 bases and J by 3 bases, leaving 15 bases between them. CDR3: CSARGPRQFYEQYF. CDR3 DNA: TGCAGTGCTAGGGGTCCGAGGCAGTTCTACGAGCAGTACTTC.

J is TRBJ2-7 and V is TRBV27; D might be TRBD1 (6 bases). Germline values: CDR1 MNHEY, CDR2 SMNVEV (reference sequence). The CDR3 is made up of 14 amino acids. Trimming stripped 4 bases from V and 3 bases from J, with 13 bases between. In nucleotides, the CDR3 is TGTGCCAGCAGTTCCCTGACAGGTAACTACGAGCAGTACTTC. Amino acid sequence: CASSSLTGNYEQYF.

The V gene is TRBV28, the J gene TRBJ2-7, with 9 nucleotides matching TRBD2. The CDR3 runs to 16 residues. CDR1 MDHEN and CDR2 SYDVKM come from the germline V gene. After removal of 2 bases from V and 1 base from J, the junction contained 6 bases not matched to a gene. The CDR3 bases are TGTGCCAGCAGTTTACCCTTAGCGGGGGATTCCTACGAGCAGTACTTC. Translating it yields CASSLPLAGDSYEQYF.

The CDR3 coding sequence is TGCGCCAGCAGCTTGGGCGACAGAACCCCTAGCACAGATACGCAGTATTTT. It specifies CASSLGDRTPSTDTQYF. The V and J genes are TRBV5-1 and TRBJ2-3; D may be TRBD1 (5 bases). The germline V gene encodes CDR1 SGHRS and CDR2 YFSETQ. V dropped 0 bases and J dropped 0 bases, with 14 bases sitting between them. The CDR3 extends over 17 amino acids.